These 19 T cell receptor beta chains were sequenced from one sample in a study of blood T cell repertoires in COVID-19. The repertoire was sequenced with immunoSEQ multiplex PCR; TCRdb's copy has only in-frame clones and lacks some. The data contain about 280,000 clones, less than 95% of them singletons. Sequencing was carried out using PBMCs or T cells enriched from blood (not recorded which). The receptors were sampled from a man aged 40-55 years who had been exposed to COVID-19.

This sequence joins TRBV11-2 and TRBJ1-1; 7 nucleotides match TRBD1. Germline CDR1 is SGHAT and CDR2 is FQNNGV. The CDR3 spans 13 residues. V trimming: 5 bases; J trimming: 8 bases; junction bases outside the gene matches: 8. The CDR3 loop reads CASSREGAVEAFF. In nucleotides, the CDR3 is TGTGCCAGCAGCCGTGAGGGGGCAGTCGAAGCTTTCTTT.

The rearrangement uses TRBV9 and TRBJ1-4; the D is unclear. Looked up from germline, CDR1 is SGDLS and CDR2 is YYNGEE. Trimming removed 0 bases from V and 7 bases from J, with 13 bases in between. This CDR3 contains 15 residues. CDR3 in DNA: TGTGCCAGCAGCGTAGCACCAAGCACCGGTGAAAAACTGTTTTTT. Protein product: CASSVAPSTGEKLFF. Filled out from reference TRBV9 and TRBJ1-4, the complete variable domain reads DSGVTQTPKHLITATGQRVTLRCSPRSGDLSVYWYQQSLDQGLQFLIQYYNGEERAKGNILERFSAQQFPDLHSELNLSSLELGDSALYFCASSVAPSTGEKLFFGSGTQLSVL.

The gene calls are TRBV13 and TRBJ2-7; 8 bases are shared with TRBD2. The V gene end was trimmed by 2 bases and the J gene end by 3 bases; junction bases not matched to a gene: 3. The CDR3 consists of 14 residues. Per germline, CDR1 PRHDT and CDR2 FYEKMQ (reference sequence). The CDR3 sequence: CASSLSGTSYEQYF. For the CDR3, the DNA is TGTGCCAGCAGCTTATCTGGGACTAGCTACGAGCAGTACTTC.

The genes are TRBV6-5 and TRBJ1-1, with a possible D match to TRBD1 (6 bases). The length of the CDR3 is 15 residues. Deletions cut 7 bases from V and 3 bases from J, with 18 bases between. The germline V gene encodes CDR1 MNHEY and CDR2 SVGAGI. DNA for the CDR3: TGTGCCAGCACCGAAAGGGGGGGAGGGTACACTGAAGCTTTCTTT. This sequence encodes CASTERGGGYTEAFF.

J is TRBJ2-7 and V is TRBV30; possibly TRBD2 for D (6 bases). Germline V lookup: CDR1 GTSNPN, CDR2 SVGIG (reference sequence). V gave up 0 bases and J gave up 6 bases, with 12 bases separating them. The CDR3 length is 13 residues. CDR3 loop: CAWSVGGRGEQYF. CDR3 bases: TGTGCCTGGAGTGTGGGGGGAAGGGGCGAGCAGTACTTC.

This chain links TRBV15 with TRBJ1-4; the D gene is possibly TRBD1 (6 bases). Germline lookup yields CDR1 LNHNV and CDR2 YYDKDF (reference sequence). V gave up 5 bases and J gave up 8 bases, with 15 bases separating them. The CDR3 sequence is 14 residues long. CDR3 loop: CATSLQGDGEKLFF. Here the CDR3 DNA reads TGTGCCACCAGCCTACAGGGTGACGGCGAAAAACTGTTTTTT.

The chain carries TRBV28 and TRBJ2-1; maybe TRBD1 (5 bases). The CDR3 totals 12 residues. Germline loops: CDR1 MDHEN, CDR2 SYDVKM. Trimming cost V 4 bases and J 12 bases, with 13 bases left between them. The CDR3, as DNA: TGTGCCAGCAGTTCGGAACCTAGGGGGCAGTTCTTC. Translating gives CASSSEPRGQFF.

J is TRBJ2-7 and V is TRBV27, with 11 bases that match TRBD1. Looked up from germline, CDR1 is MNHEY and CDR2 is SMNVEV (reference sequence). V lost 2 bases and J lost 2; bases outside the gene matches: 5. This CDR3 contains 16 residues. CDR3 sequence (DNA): TGTGCCAGCAGTTTAAAAAGGACAGGGGGCCCCTACGAGCAGTACTTC. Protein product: CASSLKRTGGPYEQYF.

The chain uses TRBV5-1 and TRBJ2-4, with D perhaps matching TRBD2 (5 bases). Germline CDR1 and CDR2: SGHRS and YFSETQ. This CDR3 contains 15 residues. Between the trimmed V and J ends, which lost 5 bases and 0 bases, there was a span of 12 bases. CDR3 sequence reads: CASRPTGLAKNIQYF. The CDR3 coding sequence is TGCGCCAGCAGACCTACGGGGTTAGCCAAAAACATTCAGTACTTC.

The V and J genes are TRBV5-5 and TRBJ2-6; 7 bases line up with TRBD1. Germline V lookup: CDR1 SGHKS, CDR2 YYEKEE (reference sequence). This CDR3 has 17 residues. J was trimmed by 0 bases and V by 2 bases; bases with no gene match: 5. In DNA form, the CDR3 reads TGTGCCAGCAGCTTAACCGGGACAGTCTCTGGGGCCAACGTCCTGACTTTC. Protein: CASSLTGTVSGANVLTF. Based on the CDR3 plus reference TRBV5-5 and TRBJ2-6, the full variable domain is DAGVTQSPTHLIKTRGQQVTLRCSPISGHKSVSWYQQVLGQGPQFIFQYYEKEERGRGNFPDRFSARQFPNYSSELNVNALLLGDSALYLCASSLTGTVSGANVLTFGAGSRLTVL.

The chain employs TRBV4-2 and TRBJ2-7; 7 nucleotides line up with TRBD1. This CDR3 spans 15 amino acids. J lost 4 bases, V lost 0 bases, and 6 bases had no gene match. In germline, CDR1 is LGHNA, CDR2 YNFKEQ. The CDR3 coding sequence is TGTGCCAGCAGCCAAGATAGAGGACAGGCGTACGAGCAGTACTTC. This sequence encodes CASSQDRGQAYEQYF.

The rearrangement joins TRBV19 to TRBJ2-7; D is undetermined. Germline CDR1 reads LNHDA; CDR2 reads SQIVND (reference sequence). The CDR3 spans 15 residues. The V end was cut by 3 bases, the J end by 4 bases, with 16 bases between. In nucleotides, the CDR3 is TGTGCCAGTAGTATTGGAATTAGCTCCTTGTACGAGCAGTACTTC. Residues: CASSIGISSLYEQYF.

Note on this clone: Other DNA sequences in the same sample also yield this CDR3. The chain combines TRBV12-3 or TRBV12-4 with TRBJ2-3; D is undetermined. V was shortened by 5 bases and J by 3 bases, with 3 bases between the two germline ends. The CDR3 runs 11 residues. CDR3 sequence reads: CASSQTDTQYF. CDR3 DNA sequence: TGTGCCAGCAGTCAAACAGATACGCAGTATTTT.

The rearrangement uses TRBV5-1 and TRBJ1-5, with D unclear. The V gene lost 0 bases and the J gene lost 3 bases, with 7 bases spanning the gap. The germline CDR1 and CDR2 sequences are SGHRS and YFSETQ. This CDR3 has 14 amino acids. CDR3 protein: CASSLGTDNQPQHF. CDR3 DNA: TGCGCCAGCAGCTTGGGAACAGACAATCAGCCCCAGCATTTT.

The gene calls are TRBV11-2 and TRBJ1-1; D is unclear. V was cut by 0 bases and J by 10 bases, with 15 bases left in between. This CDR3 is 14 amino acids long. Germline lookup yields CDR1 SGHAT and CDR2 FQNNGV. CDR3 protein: CASSLDYRPEGAFF. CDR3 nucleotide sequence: TGTGCCAGCAGCTTAGATTACCGACCGGAGGGAGCTTTCTTT.

Here the CDR3 reads CASSQDVAEGGGELFF. As DNA, the CDR3 is TGCGCCAGCAGCCAAGATGTAGCGGAGGGAGGCGGGGAGCTGTTTTTT. The chain combines TRBV4-1 with TRBJ2-2; D possibly corresponds to TRBD2 (6 bases). CDR1 and CDR2 (germline): MGHRA, YSYEKL. The CDR3 totals 16 residues. The V and J ends lost 0 bases and 7 bases respectively, with 15 bases between them.

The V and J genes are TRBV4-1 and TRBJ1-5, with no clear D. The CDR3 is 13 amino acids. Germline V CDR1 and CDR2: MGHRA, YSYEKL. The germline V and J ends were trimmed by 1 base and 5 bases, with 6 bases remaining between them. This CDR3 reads CASSQAVDQPQHF. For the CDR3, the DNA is TGCGCCAGCAGCCAAGCGGTGGATCAGCCCCAGCATTTT.

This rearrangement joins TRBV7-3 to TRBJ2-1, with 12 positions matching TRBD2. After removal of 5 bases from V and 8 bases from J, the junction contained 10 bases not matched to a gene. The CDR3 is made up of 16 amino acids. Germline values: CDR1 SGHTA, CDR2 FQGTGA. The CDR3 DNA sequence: TGTGCCAGCAGCCGCCCCCTAGCGGGAGGGCCCGATGAGCAGTTCTTC. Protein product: CASSRPLAGGPDEQFF.

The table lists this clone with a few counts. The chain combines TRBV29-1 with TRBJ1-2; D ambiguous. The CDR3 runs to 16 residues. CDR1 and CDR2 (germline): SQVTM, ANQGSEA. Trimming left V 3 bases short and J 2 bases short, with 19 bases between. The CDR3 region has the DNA TGCAGCGTTGAGTACCGCGGGGAGGGAGTCAACTATGGCTACACCTTC. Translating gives CSVEYRGEGVNYGYTF.